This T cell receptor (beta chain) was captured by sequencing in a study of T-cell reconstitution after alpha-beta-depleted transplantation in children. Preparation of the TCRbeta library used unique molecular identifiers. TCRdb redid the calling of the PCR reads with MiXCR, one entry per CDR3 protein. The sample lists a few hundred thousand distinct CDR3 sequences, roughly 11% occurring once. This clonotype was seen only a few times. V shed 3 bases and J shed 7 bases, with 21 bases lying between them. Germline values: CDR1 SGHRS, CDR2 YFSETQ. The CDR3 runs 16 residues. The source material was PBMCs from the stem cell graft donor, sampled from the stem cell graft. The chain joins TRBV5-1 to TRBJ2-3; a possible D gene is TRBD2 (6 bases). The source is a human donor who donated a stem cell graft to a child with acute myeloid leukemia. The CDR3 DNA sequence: TGCGCCAGCAGCTCTCTCCAGCGGGCGGCATTAAATACGCAGTATTTT. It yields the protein CASSSLQRAALNTQYF.